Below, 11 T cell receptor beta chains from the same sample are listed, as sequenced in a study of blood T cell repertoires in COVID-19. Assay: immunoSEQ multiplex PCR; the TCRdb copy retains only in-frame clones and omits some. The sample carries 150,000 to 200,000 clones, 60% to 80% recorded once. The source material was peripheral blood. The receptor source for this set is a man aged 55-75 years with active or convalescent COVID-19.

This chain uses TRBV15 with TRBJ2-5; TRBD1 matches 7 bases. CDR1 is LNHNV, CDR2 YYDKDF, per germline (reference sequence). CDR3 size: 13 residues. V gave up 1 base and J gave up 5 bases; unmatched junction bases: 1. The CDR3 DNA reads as TGTGCCACCAGCAGAGGACAGGGCGAGACCCAGTACTTC. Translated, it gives CATSRGQGETQYF. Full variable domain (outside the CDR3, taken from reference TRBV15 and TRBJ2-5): DAMVIQNPRYQVTQFGKPVTLSCSQTLNHNVMYWYQQKSSQAPKLLFHYYDKDFNNEADTPDNFQSRRPNTSFCFLDIRSPGLGDTAMYLCATSRGQGETQYFGPGTRLLVL.

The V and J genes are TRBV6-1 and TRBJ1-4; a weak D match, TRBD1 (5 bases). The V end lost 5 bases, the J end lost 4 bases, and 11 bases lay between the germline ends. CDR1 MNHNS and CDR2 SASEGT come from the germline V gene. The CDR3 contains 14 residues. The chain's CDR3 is CASSPGGSNEKLFF. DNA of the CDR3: TGTGCCAGCAGTCCGGGGGGAAGTAATGAAAAACTGTTTTTT.

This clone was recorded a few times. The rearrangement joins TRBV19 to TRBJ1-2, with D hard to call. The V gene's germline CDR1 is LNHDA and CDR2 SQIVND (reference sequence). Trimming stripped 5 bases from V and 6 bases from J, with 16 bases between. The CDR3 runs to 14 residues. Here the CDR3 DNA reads TGTGCCAGTAGTTTCCGTGGAGCGGCGGATGGCTACACCTTC. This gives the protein CASSFRGAADGYTF. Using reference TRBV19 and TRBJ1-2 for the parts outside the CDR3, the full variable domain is DGGITQSPKYLFRKEGQNVTLSCEQNLNHDAMYWYRQDPGQGLRLIYYSQIVNDFQKGDIAEGYSVSREKKESFPLTVTSAQKNPTAFYLCASSFRGAADGYTFGSGTRLTVV.

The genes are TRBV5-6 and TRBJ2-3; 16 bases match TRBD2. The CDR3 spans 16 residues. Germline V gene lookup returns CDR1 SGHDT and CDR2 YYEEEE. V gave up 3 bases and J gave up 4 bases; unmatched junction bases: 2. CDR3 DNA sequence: TGTGCCAGCAGCTGGGGGACTAGCGGGAGGGCAGATACGCAGTATTTT. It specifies CASSWGTSGRADTQYF.

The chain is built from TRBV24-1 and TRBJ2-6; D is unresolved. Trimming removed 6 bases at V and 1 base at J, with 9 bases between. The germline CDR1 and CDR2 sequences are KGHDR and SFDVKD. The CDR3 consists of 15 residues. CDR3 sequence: CATSPYGSGANVLTF. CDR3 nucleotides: TGTGCCACCAGTCCGTACGGTTCTGGGGCCAACGTCCTGACTTTC.

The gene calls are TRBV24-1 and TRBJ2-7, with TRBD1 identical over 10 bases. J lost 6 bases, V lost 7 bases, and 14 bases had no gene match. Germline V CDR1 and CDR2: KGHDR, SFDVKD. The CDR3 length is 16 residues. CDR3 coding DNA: TGTGCCACCAGAACCTTCCCGGGACAGGGGTATTGCGAGCAGTACTTC. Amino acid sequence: CATRTFPGQGYCEQYF.

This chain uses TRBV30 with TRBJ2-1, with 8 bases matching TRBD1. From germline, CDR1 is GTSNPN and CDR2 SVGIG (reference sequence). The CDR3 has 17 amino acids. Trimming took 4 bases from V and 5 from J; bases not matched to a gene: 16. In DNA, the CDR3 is TGTGCCTGGATGGGGACAGGCTTCCCACGAGGAAACAATGAGCAGTTCTTC. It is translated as CAWMGTGFPRGNNEQFF.

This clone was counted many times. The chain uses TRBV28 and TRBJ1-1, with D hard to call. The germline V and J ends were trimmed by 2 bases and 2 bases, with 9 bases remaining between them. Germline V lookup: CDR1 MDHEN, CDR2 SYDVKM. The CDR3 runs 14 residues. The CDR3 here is CASSLLPGNTEAFF. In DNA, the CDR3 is TGTGCCAGCAGTTTACTCCCGGGTAACACTGAAGCTTTCTTT.

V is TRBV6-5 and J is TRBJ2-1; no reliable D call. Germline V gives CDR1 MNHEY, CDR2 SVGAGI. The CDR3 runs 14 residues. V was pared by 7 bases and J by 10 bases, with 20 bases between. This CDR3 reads CASTESWASREQFF. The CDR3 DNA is TGTGCCAGCACCGAAAGTTGGGCTTCCAGAGAGCAGTTCTTC.

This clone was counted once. CDR3 coding DNA: TGCGCCAGCAGCTTGGGGTATCCTGTCGGGGTAGACGAGCAGTACTTC. Its protein product is CASSLGYPVGVDEQYF. The chain combines TRBV5-1 with TRBJ2-7, with TRBD2 as a possible D gene (5 bases). Germline V gene lookup returns CDR1 SGHRS and CDR2 YFSETQ. This CDR3 spans 16 amino acids. V was pared by 0 bases and J by 5 bases, with 18 bases between.

This CDR3 is CASSYSTGIRGKLFF. CDR3 nucleotide sequence: TGTGCCAGCAGTTACTCGACAGGGATTAGAGGAAAACTGTTTTTT. The chain joins TRBV6-5 to TRBJ1-4; TRBD1 aligns across 7 bases. CDR1 and CDR2 (germline): MNHEY, SVGAGI. This CDR3 is 15 amino acids long. Trimming cost V 0 bases and J 10 bases; bases outside gene matches: 8.